Described below is a single TCR beta chain sequence and its context. It has no known antigen specificity. Base qualities are not recorded, but no much larger clone differs from it by a single base. One collaborating source in Seattle enrolled patients while the patients were actively infected and followed the patients over time throughout the course of disease. Whole blood was collected in K2EDTA tubes by collaborating institutions according to the institutions' own protocols. For TCRbeta analysis, collaborators shipped samples in one of three forms: frozen whole blood, isolated PBMCs, or DNA extracted from either of those sample types. The entry originates in a study of blood T cell repertoires in COVID-19 (dated by TCRdb to 2020 to 2021). Regarding the research as a whole: Samples covering the acute and convalescent phases of COVID-19 were provided by collaborators in the United States, Italy and Spain. The sample metadata nearly always contained a de-identified subject ID, COVID-19 status, age in years and sex. Where available, HLA class I and class II types were taken from metadata supplied by the sample provider and were not determined by assay-based typing. Subjects who had been exposed to COVID-19, were actively infected with it, or had recovered from it provided the deeply sampled blood TCRbeta repertoires that made up the dataset. The samples were drawn from two sources: the first 160 participants of the ongoing ImmuneRACE study, and over 1,000 subjects contributed by 6 global collaborators. The repertoires were released in a freely available public database meant as a resource for research on the immune response to SARS-CoV-2. The prospective study material was composed of cDNA or gDNA derived from T cells, B-cell-depleted T cells, or PBMCs.

TCRbeta CDR3 regions were amplified from genomic DNA using the immunoSEQ Assay, a bias-controlled multiplex PCR. The paper's data handling went like this. The number of nucleated cells in each sample was estimated from the amplification of reference gene primers within the assay. Sequence reads were collapsed and filtered to measure the absolute abundance of every unique TCRbeta CDR3 rearrangement. For each sample, productive Simpson clonality was calculated by taking the square root of Simpson's diversity index across productive rearrangements. The table was pulled from immuneACCESS by TCRdb, which kept in-frame rearrangements only. Such tables lose some clones; where checked, under half of the loss comes from unresolved V genes, and the rest has no known cause. V and J calls and clone size are those listed in that table; D and trimming were worked out from the DNA. The sample table lists 120,000 to 150,000 clones, approximately 92% of them with a count of one. The leading ten clones occupy around an eighth of the sample.

The germline V gene gives CDR1 as KGHSH and CDR2 as LQKENI. Trimming removed 3 bases from V and 0 bases from J, leaving 12 bases between the germline ends. Measured from the cysteine to the phenylalanine, the CDR3 is 15 residues long. Only the CDR3 region is kept as DNA, spanning 45 bases read in frame from base 1. General findings and caveats noted by the study authors: The quantity of clinical and demographic metadata differed by source and by participant and was supplied without curation.

Sequenced sample: peripheral blood. The rearrangement joined TRBV18 to TRBJ2-7, and perhaps TRBD1 as D gene, on 5 matching bases. This sequence originates from a man aged 18 to 29 with COVID-19, enrolled during active disease. The DNA sequence follows: TGTGCCAGCTCACCCCCAGGGCGGATCTCCTACGAGCAGTACTTC. Translated, it gives CASSPPGRISYEQYF.